This T cell receptor beta chain is from a study of CD8+ T cells in alopecia areata (dated by TCRdb to the late 2010s). General notes on the study: Treated patients were enrolled in an open-label pilot trial of oral tofacitinib at 5 to 10 mg twice daily for moderate-to-severe alopecia areata. Tofacitinib was administered for 6 to 18 months, and 6 months of follow-up off drug were then conducted to assess delayed response and recurrence. RNA was obtained with the PAXgene miRNA kit for fixed scalp, the miRNeasy kit for PBMCs, and the RNeasy kit for mouse skin. Scalp tissue and sorted CD4+ and CD8+ peripheral blood T cells from patchy and totalis/universalis alopecia areata patients and from healthy controls were covered by human TCRbeta sequencing. Disease severity in treated patients was measured with the SALT score, which quantifies the percentage of affected scalp surface area. The study used high-throughput TCRbeta sequencing to examine T cell clonal expansion in alopecia areata, in both the C3H/HeJ mouse model and human patients. Biopsies were taken from tofacitinib-treated patients at baseline and at 4 and 24 weeks of treatment, and a later scalp biopsy was taken in several of the tofacitinib-treated patients. Scalp clonality was compared across normal scalp (n=4), patchy alopecia areata scalp (n=8), and alopecia totalis/universalis scalp (n=8). immunoSEQ multiplex PCR using 35 Vbeta forward primers and 13 Jbeta reverse primers was used to amplify TCRbeta CDR3 regions. Results and caveats for the whole study, not just this receptor: Scalp TCR repertoire analysis is complicated because resident alphabeta T cells in normal human skin are also sequenced, whereas mouse skin is dominated by gammadelta T cells. Many expanded lesional clones were found to persist in scalp and blood during tofacitinib treatment, and relapse after treatment cessation may be partly explained by this persistence. Because the treated cohort was small and included a single nonresponder, larger studies are needed to assess links between baseline CD8+ expansion and response. Shared TCR sequences between patients were less evident than in mice, which may be partly attributable to HLA diversity in the patient population. Scalp clonality and the number of expanded CD8+ clones among the top 100 scalp clones were significantly decreased by tofacitinib. Compared with normal scalp, lesional scalp had higher clonality and more expanded CD8+ clones, particularly in alopecia totalis/universalis, a pattern that suggests antigenic drive.

This clone was seen a handful of times. Its antigen has not been determined. No qualities accompany the bases; no much larger clone lies one base away. V is reduced by 2 bases and J by 8 bases, leaving a spacing of 7 bases between them. From its cysteine to its phenylalanine, the CDR3 spans 11 amino acids. Just CDR3 DNA is preserved here, 33 bases in frame from base 1. Based on the germline V gene (reference sequence), the CDR1 and CDR2 sequences are SGHKS and YYEKEE. Read against the paper, the sample's treatment or condition label means: oral pan-JAK inhibitor, 5-10 mg twice daily. From alopecia areata patients, peripheral blood was collected along with lesional scalp punch biopsies. PBMCs were isolated by density centrifugation and stained for CD3, CD4 and CD8, and CD4+ and CD8+ T cells were sorted on a FACSAria. Receptor amplification or capture employed the immunoSEQ multiplex PCR assay. For TCR sequencing, RNA was extracted from every sample and reverse transcribed into cDNA to serve as template. First-strand cDNA was synthesized using SuperScript III with a 2:1 mix of oligo-dT and random hexamers. A synthetic immune receptor repertoire was used to measure amplification bias, and any remaining bias was corrected computationally. The paper's data handling went like this. Raw reads were preprocessed to remove errors, and CDR3 was defined by IMGT conventions from the conserved cysteine to phenylalanine. Clonality was computed as 1 minus the Shannon entropy, with the entropy normalized by log2 of the number of productive unique TCRs. Whether scalp clones were CD4 or CD8 was inferred by matching scalp TCRbeta sequences against CD4 and CD8 repertoires sorted from blood. TCRdb stores this immuneACCESS table with in-frame sequences only. Part of the clones is absent; in the studies checked, under half of the shortfall reflects unresolved V genes, and no reason is known for the rest. V and J calls and clone size are as listed in that table; D and trimming were resolved from the DNA. Present in this sample are 150,000 to 200,000 clones, about three fifths of which were seen just once. The leading ten clones occupy roughly 1.3% of the sample.

The sequenced sample was CD4+ T cells sorted from blood, obtained at approximately week 50, from a patient treated with tofacitinib. The chain uses TRBV5-5 and TRBJ1-1, with no confident D gene call. This TCR came from a human donor with alopecia areata. At the DNA level, the sequence is TGTGCCAGCAGCTTCGGCTGGGAAGCTTTCTTT. Its product reads: CASSFGWEAFF.